This T cell receptor (beta chain) was identified during a study of Ad26.COV2.S vaccination and SARS-CoV-2 variants. As regards this clone: Its antigen is undetermined.

Here immunoSEQ multiplex PCR was the method, and the copy in TCRdb shows in-frame clones only, minus some. This sample has 440,000 or so clones, with about nine tenths found just once. The treatment: about 20 received Ad26.COV2.S at low or high dose, single or two shots; 5 received placebo; per-sample allocation not given. Material that was analyzed had been drawn on day 63 after the first vaccine or placebo injection. The germline gives CDR1 MDHEN, CDR2 SYDVKM. This CDR3 comprises 17 residues. Trimming took 2 bases from V and 0 from J, leaving 14 bases between them. Study-wide findings and caveats: Those who received the vaccine showed greater spike-specific TCR breadth than those given placebo.

The input for sequencing was peripheral blood, taken in a trial of Ad26.COV2.S vaccine versus placebo. J is TRBJ2-1 and V is TRBV28; D call uncertain. The TCR was taken from a person between 18 and 65 years old who received the Ad26.COV2.S COVID-19 vaccine or a placebo. As DNA, the CDR3 is TGTGCCAGCAGTTTAAACCCCCATTTCAGCTCCTACAATGAGCAGTTCTTC. Translated: CASSLNPHFSSYNEQFF.